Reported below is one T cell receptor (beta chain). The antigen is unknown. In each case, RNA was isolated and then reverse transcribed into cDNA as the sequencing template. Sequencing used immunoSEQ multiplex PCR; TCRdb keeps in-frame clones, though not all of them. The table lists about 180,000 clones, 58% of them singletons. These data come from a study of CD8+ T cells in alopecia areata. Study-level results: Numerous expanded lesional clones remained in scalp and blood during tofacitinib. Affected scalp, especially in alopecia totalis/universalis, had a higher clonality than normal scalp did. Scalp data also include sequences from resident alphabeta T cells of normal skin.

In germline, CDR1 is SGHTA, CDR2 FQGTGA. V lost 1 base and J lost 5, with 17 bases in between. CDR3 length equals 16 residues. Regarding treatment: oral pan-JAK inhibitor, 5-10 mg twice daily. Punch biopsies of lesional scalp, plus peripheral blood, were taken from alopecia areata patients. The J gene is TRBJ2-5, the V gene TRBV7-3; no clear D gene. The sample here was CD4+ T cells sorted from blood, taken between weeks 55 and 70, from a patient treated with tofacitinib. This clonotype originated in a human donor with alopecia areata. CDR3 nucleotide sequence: TGTGCCAGCAGCTTAAATGCCCCCTCTGAGAAGGAGACCCAGTACTTC. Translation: CASSLNAPSEKETQYF. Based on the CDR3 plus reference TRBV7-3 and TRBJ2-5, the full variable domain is GAGVSQTPSNKVTEKGKYVELRCDPISGHTALYWYRQSLGQGPEFLIYFQGTGAADDSGLPNDRFFAVRPEGSVSTLKIQRTERGDSAVYLCASSLNAPSEKETQYFGPGTRLLVL.